The T cell receptor (beta chain) under discussion was sequenced for a study of blood T cell repertoires in COVID-19. In this sample, this clone turned up once. Relative to the germline gene, one junction end is altered; a read error may explain this. Clones were sequenced by immunoSEQ multiplex PCR, and TCRdb holds only the in-frame ones, with some missing. The table records 45,000 to 50,000 clones, roughly four fifths of them present only once. The germline V gene encodes CDR1 MGHRA and CDR2 YSYEKL. The CDR3 sequence is 12 residues long. This TCR was recovered from a man aged 60 to 75 with active COVID-19. The chain uses TRBV4-1 and TRBJ2-3; 9 bases align to TRBD2. Source material: peripheral blood. The CDR3 DNA follows: TGCGCCAGCAGCCAAGAGCGGGGGGGCCGGGATTTT. Residues: CASSQERGGRDF.